This TCR beta chain was identified during a study of blood T cell repertoires in COVID-19. Study information: The samples span acute and convalescent COVID-19 from the United States, Italy and Spain. In each case, the material was cDNA or gDNA derived from T cells, B-cell-depleted T cells, or PBMCs.

Original processing notes: By means of reference gene primer amplification, nucleated cell counts were estimated. Profiled with immunoSEQ multiplex PCR; TCRdb holds only in-frame clones, not every one. V and J calls and clone size come straight from that table; D and trimming were deduced from the DNA. This sample yields 89,000 or so clones, of which around 82% are seen a single time; around 12% belongs to the top ten. CDR3 size: 15 residues. Deletions cut 2 bases from V and 2 bases from J, with 12 bases between. CDR1 is SEHNR and CDR2 is FQNEAQ in the germline V gene (reference sequence). Material: peripheral blood. V usage is TRBV7-9 and J usage is TRBJ2-5; no clear D. The sequence was obtained from a human donor in a cohort sampled during active COVID-19. DNA for the CDR3: TGTGCCAGCAGCTTACTGGCACCAAATCAAGAGACCCAGTACTTC. Residues: CASSLLAPNQETQYF.